This is a list of T cell receptor beta chains from one sample in a study of identifying expanded T cells in peripheral blood. Clones were read by immunoSEQ multiplex PCR, and TCRdb kept only the in-frame ones, dropping some. The table lists some 65,000 clones, under 85% of them singletons. Sequencing was performed on blood. The receptor source for this set is a person aged 18-70 years in good health. Both conserved end residues are part of each CDR3. The D gene is left open where the match is weak. Clone size is shown for a subset of rows, as once, few, many or a class of expanded clone.

cdr3_aa: CASPYRGAGYGYTF
cdr3_nt: TGTGCCAGCCCTTACAGGGGGGCAGGTTATGGCTACACCTTC
d_call: TRBD1
clone_size: many
j_call: TRBJ1-2
v_call: TRBV5-8

cdr3_aa: CASSESIRTDTQYF
cdr3_nt: TGCGCCAGCAGTGAGTCGATTCGGACAGATACGCAGTATTTT
d_call: NA
clone_size: NA
j_call: TRBJ2-3
v_call: TRBV10-2

cdr3_aa: CASSLVLGTEGGELFF
cdr3_nt: TGCGCCAGCAGCTTGGTATTGGGGACAGAAGGCGGGGAGCTGTTTTTT
d_call: TRBD1
clone_size: NA
j_call: TRBJ2-2
v_call: TRBV5-1

cdr3_aa: CASSIVGRDGYTF
cdr3_nt: TGTGCCAGTAGTATAGTCGGCAGAGACGGCTACACCTTC
d_call: NA
clone_size: NA
j_call: TRBJ1-2
v_call: TRBV19

cdr3_aa: CASSLSGEETQYF
cdr3_nt: TGTGCCAGCAGTTTGAGCGGGGAAGAGACCCAGTACTTC
d_call: TRBD2
clone_size: once
j_call: TRBJ2-5
v_call: TRBV6-5

cdr3_aa: CASSLGIDWTGQDTQYF
cdr3_nt: TGCGCCAGCAGCTTAGGGATTGATTGGACAGGCCAAGATACGCAGTATTTT
d_call: TRBD1
clone_size: NA
j_call: TRBJ2-3
v_call: TRBV5-1

cdr3_aa: CSVGWDTHQPQHF
cdr3_nt: TGCAGCGTTGGGTGGGATACACATCAGCCCCAGCATTTT
d_call: NA
clone_size: NA
j_call: TRBJ1-5
v_call: TRBV29-1

cdr3_aa: CASSLGDRGSSPQHF
cdr3_nt: TGCGCCAGCAGCTTGGGGGACAGAGGTTCTTCGCCCCAGCATTTT
d_call: TRBD1
clone_size: NA
j_call: TRBJ1-5
v_call: TRBV5-1

cdr3_aa: CASSPPPSGPAYEQYF
cdr3_nt: TGTGCCAGCAGCCCCCCGCCGAGCGGCCCAGCCTACGAGCAGTACTTC
d_call: NA
clone_size: NA
j_call: TRBJ2-7
v_call: TRBV5-4

cdr3_aa: CASSLGTLGSETQYF
cdr3_nt: TGTGCCAGCAGTCTCGGGACATTAGGGAGCGAGACCCAGTACTTC
d_call: NA
clone_size: NA
j_call: TRBJ2-5
v_call: TRBV6-6

cdr3_aa: CASSALDRGDSPLHF
cdr3_nt: TGTGCCAGCAGTGCATTGGACAGGGGCGATTCACCCCTCCACTTT
d_call: TRBD1
clone_size: NA
j_call: TRBJ1-6
v_call: TRBV2

cdr3_aa: CASSLRWDVQGPEQYF
cdr3_nt: TGTGCCAGCAGCTTGAGGTGGGACGTTCAGGGTCCCGAGCAGTACTTC
d_call: NA
clone_size: NA
j_call: TRBJ2-7
v_call: TRBV5-5

cdr3_aa: CASSLRAGAVPDTQYF
cdr3_nt: TGTGCCAGCAGCTTAAGGGCGGGAGCCGTTCCAGATACGCAGTATTTT
d_call: TRBD2
clone_size: NA
j_call: TRBJ2-3
v_call: TRBV7-2

cdr3_aa: CASSPGTSFSYEQYF
cdr3_nt: TGTGCCAGCAGCCCCGGGACTAGCTTTTCCTACGAGCAGTACTTC
d_call: TRBD2
clone_size: NA
j_call: TRBJ2-7
v_call: TRBV11-2

cdr3_aa: CASSDRGYVKDTDTQYF
cdr3_nt: TGTGCCAGCAGTGACAGGGGATACGTAAAAGACACAGATACGCAGTATTTT
d_call: TRBD1
clone_size: NA
j_call: TRBJ2-3
v_call: TRBV13

cdr3_aa: CASSTVLELQETQYF
cdr3_nt: TGTGCCAGCAGTACAGTTCTAGAACTCCAAGAGACCCAGTACTTC
d_call: NA
clone_size: NA
j_call: TRBJ2-5
v_call: TRBV25-1

cdr3_aa: CASSQVGDVRPKDRNTEAFF
cdr3_nt: TGTGCCAGCAGCCAAGTGGGAGATGTTAGGCCCAAGGACAGGAACACTGAAGCTTTCTTT
d_call: NA
clone_size: large
j_call: TRBJ1-1
v_call: TRBV14

cdr3_aa: CASSLAGGTDTQYF
cdr3_nt: TGTGCCAGCAGCTTAGCCGGGGGCACAGATACGCAGTATTTT
d_call: NA
clone_size: NA
j_call: TRBJ2-3
v_call: TRBV7-9

cdr3_aa: CASSFAPRANEQFF
cdr3_nt: TGTGCCAGCAGCTTCGCCCCCCGGGCCAATGAGCAGTTCTTC
d_call: NA
clone_size: once
j_call: TRBJ2-1
v_call: TRBV7-3

cdr3_aa: CASSQDVNNF
cdr3_nt: TGCGCCAGCAGCCAAGATGTCAACAACTTC
d_call: NA
clone_size: NA
j_call: TRBJ2-7
v_call: TRBV4-3

cdr3_aa: CASSWGWQYEQYF
cdr3_nt: TGTGCCAGCAGTTGGGGCTGGCAGTACGAGCAGTACTTC
d_call: NA
clone_size: NA
j_call: TRBJ2-7
v_call: TRBV6-1

cdr3_aa: CAISQQKNTEAFF
cdr3_nt: TGTGCCATCAGCCAACAGAAGAACACTGAAGCTTTCTTT
d_call: NA
clone_size: few
j_call: TRBJ1-1
v_call: TRBV10-3

cdr3_aa: CASSIGRTNEKLFF
cdr3_nt: TGTGCCAGTAGTATAGGACGGACTAATGAAAAACTGTTTTTT
d_call: NA
clone_size: NA
j_call: TRBJ1-4
v_call: TRBV19

cdr3_aa: CASSAATSGRAGEQYF
cdr3_nt: TGTGCCAGCAGTGCCGCGACTAGCGGGAGGGCAGGCGAGCAGTACTTC
d_call: TRBD2
clone_size: NA
j_call: TRBJ2-7
v_call: TRBV6-1

cdr3_aa: CSVARGTSPNNEQFF
cdr3_nt: TGCAGCGTTGCCCGGGGTACTAGCCCTAACAATGAGCAGTTCTTC
d_call: NA
clone_size: NA
j_call: TRBJ2-1
v_call: TRBV29-1